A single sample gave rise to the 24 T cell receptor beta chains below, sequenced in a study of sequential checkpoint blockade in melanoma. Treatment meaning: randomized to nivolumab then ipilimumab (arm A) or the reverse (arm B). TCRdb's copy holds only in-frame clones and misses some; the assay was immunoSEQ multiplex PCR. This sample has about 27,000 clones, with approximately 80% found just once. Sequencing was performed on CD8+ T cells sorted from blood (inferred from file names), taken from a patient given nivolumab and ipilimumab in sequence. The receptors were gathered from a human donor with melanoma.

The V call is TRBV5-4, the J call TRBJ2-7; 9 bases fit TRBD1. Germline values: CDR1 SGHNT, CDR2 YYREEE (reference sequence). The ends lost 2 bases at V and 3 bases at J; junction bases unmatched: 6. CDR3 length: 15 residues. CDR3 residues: CASSLTGGLNYEQYF. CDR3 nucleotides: TGTGCCAGCAGCTTAACAGGGGGCTTAAACTACGAGCAGTACTTC.

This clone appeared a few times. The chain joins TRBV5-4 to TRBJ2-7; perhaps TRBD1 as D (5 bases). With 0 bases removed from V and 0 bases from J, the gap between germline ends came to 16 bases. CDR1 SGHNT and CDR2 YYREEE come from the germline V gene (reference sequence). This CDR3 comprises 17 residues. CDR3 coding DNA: TGTGCCAGCAGCTTGGAAGGGGTCGGTGTCCGCTCCTACGAGCAGTACTTC. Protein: CASSLEGVGVRSYEQYF.

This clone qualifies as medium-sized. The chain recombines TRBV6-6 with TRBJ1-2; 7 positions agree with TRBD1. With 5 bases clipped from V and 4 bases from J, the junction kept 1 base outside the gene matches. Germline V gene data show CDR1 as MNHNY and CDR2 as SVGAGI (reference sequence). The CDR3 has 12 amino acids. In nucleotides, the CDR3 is TGTGCCAGCAGTGGACAGGCCTATGGCTACACCTTC. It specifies CASSGQAYGYTF.

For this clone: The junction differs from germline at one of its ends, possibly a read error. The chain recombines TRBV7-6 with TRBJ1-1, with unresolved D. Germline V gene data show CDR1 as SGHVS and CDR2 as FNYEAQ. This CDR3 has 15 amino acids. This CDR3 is CASSVSPAGNAEAFF. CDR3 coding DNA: TGTGCCAGCAGCGTATCGCCGGCGGGGAACGCTGAAGCTTTCTTT.

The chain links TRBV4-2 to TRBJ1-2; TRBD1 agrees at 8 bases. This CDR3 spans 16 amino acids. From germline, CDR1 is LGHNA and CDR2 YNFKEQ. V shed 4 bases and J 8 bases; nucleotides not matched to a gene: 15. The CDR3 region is CASSPDGTGPGRGYTF. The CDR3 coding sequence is TGTGCCAGCAGCCCCGATGGGACAGGCCCGGGTCGAGGCTACACCTTC.

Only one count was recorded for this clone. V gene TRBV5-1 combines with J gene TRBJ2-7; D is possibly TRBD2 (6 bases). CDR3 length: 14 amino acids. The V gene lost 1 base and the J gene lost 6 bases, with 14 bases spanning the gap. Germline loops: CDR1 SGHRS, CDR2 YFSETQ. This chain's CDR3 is CASSLSGGVPEQYF. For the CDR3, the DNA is TGCGCCAGCAGCTTGTCCGGGGGAGTTCCCGAGCAGTACTTC.

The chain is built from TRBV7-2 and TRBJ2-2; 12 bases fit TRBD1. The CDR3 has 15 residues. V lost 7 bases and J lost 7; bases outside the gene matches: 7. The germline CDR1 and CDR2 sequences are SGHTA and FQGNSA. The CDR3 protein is CASTRDRGRIGELFF. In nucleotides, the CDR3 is TGTGCCAGCACGCGGGACAGGGGGCGCATCGGGGAGCTGTTTTTT.

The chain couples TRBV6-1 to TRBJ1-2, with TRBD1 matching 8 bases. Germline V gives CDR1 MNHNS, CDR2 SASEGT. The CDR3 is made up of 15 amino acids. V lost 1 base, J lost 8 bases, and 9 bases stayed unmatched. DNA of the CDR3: TGTGCCAGCAGTGAAGTGTGGCAGGGGGCAGGAGGCTACACCTTC. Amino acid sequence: CASSEVWQGAGGYTF.

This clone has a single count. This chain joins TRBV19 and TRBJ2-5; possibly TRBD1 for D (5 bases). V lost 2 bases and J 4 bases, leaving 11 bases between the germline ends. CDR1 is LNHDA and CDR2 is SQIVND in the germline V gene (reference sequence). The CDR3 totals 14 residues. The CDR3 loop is CASSILQGSETQYF. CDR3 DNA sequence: TGTGCCAGTAGTATACTCCAGGGTTCAGAGACCCAGTACTTC.

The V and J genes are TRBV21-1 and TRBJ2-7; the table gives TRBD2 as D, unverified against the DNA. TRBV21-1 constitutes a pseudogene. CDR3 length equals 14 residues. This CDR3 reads CASTSTRSGYEQYF. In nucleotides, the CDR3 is TGTGCCAGCACCTCAACCCGGTCTGGCTACGAGCAGTACTTC.

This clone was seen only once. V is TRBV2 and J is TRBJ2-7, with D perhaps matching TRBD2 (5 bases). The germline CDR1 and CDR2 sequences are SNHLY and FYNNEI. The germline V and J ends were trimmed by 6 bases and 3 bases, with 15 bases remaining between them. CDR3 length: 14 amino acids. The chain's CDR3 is CASSWRVSGYEQYF. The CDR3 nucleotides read TGTGCCAGCAGCTGGCGGGTCTCAGGCTACGAGCAGTACTTC.

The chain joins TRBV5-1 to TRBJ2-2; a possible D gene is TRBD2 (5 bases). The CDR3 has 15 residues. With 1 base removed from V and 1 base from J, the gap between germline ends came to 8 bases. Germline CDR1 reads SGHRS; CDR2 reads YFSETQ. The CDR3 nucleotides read TGCGCCAGCAGCTTGTCTCGGGGGAACACCGGGGAGCTGTTTTTT. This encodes CASSLSRGNTGELFF.

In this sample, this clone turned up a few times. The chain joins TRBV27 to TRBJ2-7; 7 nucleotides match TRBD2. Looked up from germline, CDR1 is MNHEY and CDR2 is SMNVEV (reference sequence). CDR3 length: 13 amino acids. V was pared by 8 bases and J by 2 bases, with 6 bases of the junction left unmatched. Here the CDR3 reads CASSRTRAYEQYF. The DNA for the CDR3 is TGTGCCAGCTCTCGGACTAGAGCCTACGAGCAGTACTTC.

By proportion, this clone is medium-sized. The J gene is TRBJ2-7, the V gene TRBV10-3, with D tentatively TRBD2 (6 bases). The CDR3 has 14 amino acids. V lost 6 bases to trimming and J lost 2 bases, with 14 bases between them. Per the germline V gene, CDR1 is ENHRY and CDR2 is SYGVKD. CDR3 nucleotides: TGTGCCATCAGGGGGGGTCCTACCCCCTACGAGCAGTACTTC. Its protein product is CAIRGGPTPYEQYF.

The CDR3 DNA follows: TGTGCCACAAGTAAAGCGGGAACCTCCTACGAGCAGTACTTC. Amino acid sequence: CATSKAGTSYEQYF. V is TRBV19 and J is TRBJ2-7; 7 bases are shared with TRBD2. The germline gives CDR1 LNHDA, CDR2 SQIVND (reference sequence). Losses at the gene ends were 10 bases for V and 0 bases for J; bases not matched to a gene: 9. This CDR3 spans 14 amino acids.

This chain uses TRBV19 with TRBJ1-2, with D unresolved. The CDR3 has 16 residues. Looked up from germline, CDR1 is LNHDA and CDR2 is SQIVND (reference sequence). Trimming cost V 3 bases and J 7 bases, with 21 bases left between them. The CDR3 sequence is CASSMVGAGGPLGYTF. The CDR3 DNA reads TGTGCCAGTAGTATGGTCGGTGCGGGCGGTCCGCTTGGCTACACCTTC.

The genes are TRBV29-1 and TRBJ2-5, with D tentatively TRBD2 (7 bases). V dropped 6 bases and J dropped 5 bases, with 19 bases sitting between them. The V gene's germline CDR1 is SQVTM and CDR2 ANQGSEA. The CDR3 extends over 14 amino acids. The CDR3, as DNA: TGCAGCGTGAGGGGGGGAGCAGGGGTGGAGACCCAGTACTTC. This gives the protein CSVRGGAGVETQYF.

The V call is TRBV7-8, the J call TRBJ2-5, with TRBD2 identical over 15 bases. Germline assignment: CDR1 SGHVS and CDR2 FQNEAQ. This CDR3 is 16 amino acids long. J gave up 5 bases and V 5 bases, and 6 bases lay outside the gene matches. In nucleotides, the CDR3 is TGTGCCAGCAGCCACGGGACTAGCGGGGGGCGGGAGACCCAGTACTTC. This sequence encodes CASSHGTSGGRETQYF. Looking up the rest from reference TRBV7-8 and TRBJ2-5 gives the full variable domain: GAGVSQSPRYKVAKRGQDVALRCDPISGHVSLFWYQQALGQGPEFLTYFQNEAQLDKSGLPSDRFFAERPEGSVSTLKIQRTQQEDSAVYLCASSHGTSGGRETQYFGPGTRLLVL.

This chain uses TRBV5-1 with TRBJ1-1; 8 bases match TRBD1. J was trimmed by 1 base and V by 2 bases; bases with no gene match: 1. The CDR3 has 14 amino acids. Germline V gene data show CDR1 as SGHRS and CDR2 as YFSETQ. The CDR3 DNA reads TGCGCCAGCAGCTTCGGACAGGGGAACACTGAAGCTTTCTTT. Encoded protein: CASSFGQGNTEAFF.

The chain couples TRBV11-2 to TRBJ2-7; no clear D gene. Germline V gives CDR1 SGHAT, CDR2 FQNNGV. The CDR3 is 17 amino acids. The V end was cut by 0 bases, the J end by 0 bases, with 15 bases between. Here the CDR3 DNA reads TGTGCCAGCAGCTTAGATCCCCTAGACGTAAGCTCCTACGAGCAGTACTTC. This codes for CASSLDPLDVSSYEQYF.

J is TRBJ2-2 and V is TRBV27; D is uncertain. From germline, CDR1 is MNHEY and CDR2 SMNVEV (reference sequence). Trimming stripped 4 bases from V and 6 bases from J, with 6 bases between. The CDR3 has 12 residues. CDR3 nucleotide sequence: TGTGCCAGCAGTTATGACTCCGGGGAGCTGTTTTTT. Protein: CASSYDSGELFF.

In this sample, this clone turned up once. The CDR3 is CAWRPEYGYTF. CDR3 in DNA: TGTGCCTGGAGACCGGAGTATGGCTACACCTTC. The rearrangement uses TRBV30 and TRBJ1-2; the D is unclear. V was trimmed by 3 bases and J by 5 bases, leaving 7 bases between them. CDR1 is GTSNPN, CDR2 SVGIG, per germline (reference sequence). The CDR3 length is 11 residues.

The CDR3 sequence is CAISESLETGPYEQYF. CDR3 nucleotides: TGTGCCATCAGTGAGTCCCTTGAGACAGGGCCCTACGAGCAGTACTTC. The V call is TRBV10-3, the J call TRBJ2-7; 7 nucleotides align to TRBD1. Germline V CDR1 and CDR2: ENHRY, SYGVKD. Unmatched junction bases numbered 7, after V lost 0 bases and J lost 2 bases. The CDR3 length is 16 residues.

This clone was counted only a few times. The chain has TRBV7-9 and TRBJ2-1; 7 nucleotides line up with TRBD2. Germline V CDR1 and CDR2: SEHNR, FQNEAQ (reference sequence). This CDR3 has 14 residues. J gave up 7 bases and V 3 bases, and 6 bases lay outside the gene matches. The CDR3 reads CASSLILGGNEQFF. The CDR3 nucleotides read TGTGCCAGCAGCTTGATCTTGGGGGGGAATGAGCAGTTCTTC.